This T cell receptor beta chain came from a study of post-analysis software for immune sequencing data (dated by TCRdb to the mid-2010s). In the study overall: Recorded disease courses included relapsing-remitting, secondary progressive and progressive-relapsing multiple sclerosis, with some patients lacking subtype annotation. A subset of samples was prepared in parallel using single-end sample barcoding, then pooled and co-amplified after Illumina adapter ligation. The multiple sclerosis patient repertoires were compared with more than 10 previously published healthy control repertoires from donors aged 6 to 25 years.

V and J lose 1 base and 4 bases, and a span of 8 bases separates them. In the germline V gene (reference sequence), CDR1 corresponds to LGHDT and CDR2 to YNNKEL. Counted from cysteine to phenylalanine, this CDR3 has 13 amino acids. The sequence is cut down to CDR3 DNA, 39 bases in frame from base 1. Of note for this clonotype: The clone's antigen remains unknown. It has no much larger one-base neighbor in the sample; base qualities were not kept.

To demonstrate the VDJtools post-analysis software, the study profiled TCR beta repertoires from the peripheral blood of some 13 young patients with multiple sclerosis. Multiple sclerosis patients were children and adolescents aged about 6 to 17 years. The library was made by PCR. Sequencer: Illumina HiSeq 2500. To reduce PCR and sequencing biases, unique molecular identifiers were incorporated into the TCR beta cDNA libraries. Per 1 to 10 million input T cells, roughly 0.5 million cDNA molecules were obtained, such that each molecule approximated one T cell. The patient libraries were prepared and sequenced using the same protocol as the earlier healthy control dataset. Samples belonging to the same batch were prepared together, multiplexed and sequenced on a shared HiSeq lane. For the original study's pipeline: Raw barcoded reads were processed with MIGEC, and single-read molecular identifier groups were discarded before consensus assembly and CDR3 extraction. Clonotype tables were post-analysed with VDJtools, and diversity was normalized by down-sampling all datasets to the smallest sample size. To correct batch-related cross-sample contamination, repertoire overlap clustering matched CDR3 amino acid sequences but not nucleotide sequences. Using fastp at Q25 and MiXCR, TCRdb reprocessed the public reads and kept productive beta chains. Under each unique CDR3 protein, matching rows form one entry showing the most common genes and DNA. V and J calls and clone size were set by TCRdb, not the authors. For this sample the table gives approximately 690,000 distinct CDR3 sequences, of which 55% to 70% were detected only once. The ten largest clones represent around 10% of the sample.

Findings and caveats that apply to the study as a whole: Significantly lower normalized Chao1 diversity was found in multiple sclerosis patients than in controls, suggesting substantial peripheral T-cell clonal expansion. Roughly 5 TRBV segments, including TRBV5-6, TRBV5-1 and TRBV20-1, were significantly more frequent in patients than controls. The multiple sclerosis patient group was slightly younger than the control group. When samples were clustered directly using the F measure, samples prepared in the same batch co-clustered strongly, which prompted a batch-effect correction.

Sequences were obtained from blood. The chain employs TRBV3-1 and TRBJ2-7; there is no confident call for the D gene. This clonotype was sampled from a girl aged 2 to 9 with multiple sclerosis. The CDR3 in this case is CASSQGSSYEQYF. The nucleotides are TGTGCCAGCAGCCAAGGGTCTAGTTACGAGCAGTACTTC.